Shown below are 10 T cell receptor beta chains from a single sample sequenced in a study of T cell clonality in common variable immunodeficiency. Profiling relied on immunoSEQ multiplex PCR, and the TCRdb table lists in-frame clones only, not all of them. The sample includes 50,000 to 60,000 clones, none of them occurring once. Sample: peripheral blood mononuclear cells. The source is a person aged 18-70 years in good health.

This clone has ten or more counts. The missing CDR3 end, 3 residues past where the read stops, is filled in from the germline J gene. The chain recombines TRBV4-2 with TRBJ2-1; 10 nucleotides agree with TRBD2. J was trimmed by 8 bases and V by 0 bases; bases with no gene match: 7. Germline CDR1 and CDR2: LGHNA and YNFKEQ. The CDR3 consists of 16 residues. This CDR3 is CASSQDRASGSDEQFF. The covered CDR3 bases are TGTGCCAGCAGCCAAGATCGGGCTAGCGGGAGTGATGAG.

This clone has ten or more counts. With the read ending 3 residues before the CDR3 end, the germline J gene is used to fill in that end. The genes are TRBV29-1 and TRBJ2-2; 7 bases line up with TRBD1. The junction had 6 bases not matched to a gene; V was cut back by 6 bases and J by 2 bases. From germline, CDR1 is SQVTM and CDR2 ANQGSEA. The CDR3 extends over 14 amino acids. The DNA read from the CDR3 is TGCAGCGTACCGGACAGGCATAACACCGGGGAG. It codes for CSVPDRHNTGE. The CDR3, in full, reads CSVPDRHNTGELFF.

This clone appeared many times. The read gets to within 3 residues of the CDR3 end, and the germline J gene fills in the rest. The V and J genes are TRBV2 and TRBJ2-7, with 9 bases aligning to TRBD1. Germline assignment: CDR1 SNHLY and CDR2 FYNNEI. The trim removed 6 bases at V and 3 bases at J, leaving 12 bases unmatched. The CDR3 runs 16 residues. The DNA read from the CDR3 is TGTGCCAGCAGCCGACAGGGTGGGACAGGGCTCTACGAG. Its protein is CASSRQGGTGLYE. The full CDR3 protein reads CASSRQGGTGLYEQYF.

The CDR3 sequence: CASSMTSPGELFF. The CDR3 DNA, read in part, is TGTGCCAGTAGTATGACTAGCCCCGGGGAG. The chain uses TRBV19 and TRBJ2-2, with 7 bases lining up with TRBD2. The CDR3 end falls 3 residues outside the read, so it is completed with the germline J gene. Germline lookup yields CDR1 LNHDA and CDR2 SQIVND (reference sequence). J gave up 6 bases and V 3 bases, and 1 base lay outside the gene matches. This CDR3 has 13 amino acids. Complete variable domain (other parts from reference TRBV19 and TRBJ2-2): DGGITQSPKYLFRKEGQNVTLSCEQNLNHDAMYWYRQDPGQGLRLIYYSQIVNDFQKGDIAEGYSVSREKKESFPLTVTSAQKNPTAFYLCASSMTSPGELFFGEGSRLTVL.

This clone was seen at least ten times. The read terminates 3 residues before the CDR3 end, so the remaining end is supplied by the germline J gene. V gene TRBV24-1 combines with J gene TRBJ2-3, with 9 bases lining up with TRBD2. There are 17 residues in the CDR3. Germline V gene lookup returns CDR1 KGHDR and CDR2 SFDVKD. V lost 5 bases, J lost 3 bases, and 11 bases stayed unmatched. CDR3 DNA, as far as it was read: TGTGCCACCAGTGGTCCTACCCAGCGGGAGGCGACAGATACG. It yields the protein CATSGPTQREATDT. The full CDR3 is CATSGPTQREATDTQYF.

This clone has at least ten counts. The read halts 3 residues ahead of the CDR3 end, with the missing end drawn from the germline J gene. This chain joins TRBV20-1 and TRBJ2-1; a possible D gene is TRBD1 (6 bases). The CDR3 contains 14 residues. Trimming shortened V by 5 bases and J by 7 bases, and 18 bases separated the two germline ends. CDR1 is DFQATT and CDR2 is SNEGSKA in the germline V gene (reference sequence). The CDR3 is CSAQGQRVLNEQFF. The sequenced part of the CDR3 DNA is TGCAGTGCTCAAGGACAGAGGGTTTTGAATGAG.

This clone has at least ten counts. The CDR3 end lies 3 residues beyond the end of the read and is filled in from the germline J gene. The chain is built from TRBV20-1 and TRBJ1-1; D is ambiguous. The CDR3 runs to 13 residues. V lost 6 bases, J lost 6 bases, and 17 bases lay in between. Germline CDR1 DFQATT, CDR2 SNEGSKA (reference sequence). The CDR3 sequence is CSAPSPGKAEAFF. The part of the CDR3 DNA that was read is TGCAGTGCCCCAAGCCCAGGAAAGGCTGAA.

This clone was observed many times. Read data end 3 residues before the CDR3 end; the end is taken from the germline J gene. The V call is TRBV12-3 or TRBV12-4, the J call TRBJ1-2; D is unresolved. With 3 bases removed from V and 7 bases from J, the gap between germline ends came to 18 bases. This CDR3 has 15 residues. Partial CDR3 DNA: TGTGCCAGCAGTTTCGCCGGAGGCAATTGGGCTGGC. Protein sequence: CASSFAGGNWAG. The complete CDR3 reads CASSFAGGNWAGYTF.

In this sample, this clone turned up many times. With the read ending 3 residues before the CDR3 end, the germline J gene is used to fill in that end. The chain is built from TRBV20-1 and TRBJ2-3; D perhaps matches TRBD2 (5 bases). There are 12 residues in the CDR3. CDR1 and CDR2 from the germline V gene are DFQATT and SNEGSKA (reference sequence). V lost 3 bases to trimming and J lost 8 bases, with 12 bases between them. The CDR3 region is CSASSVARTQYF. The DNA read from the CDR3 is TGCAGTGCTAGTTCGGTAGCGCGTACG.

This clone was observed many times. The CDR3 end is not reached by the read, which stops 3 residues before it; the germline J gene fills it in. The chain employs TRBV30 and TRBJ2-2; 9 bases fit TRBD2. The length of the CDR3 is 14 residues. V shed 6 bases, J shed 4 bases, and the junction held 6 bases outside the gene matches. Per the germline V gene, CDR1 is GTSNPN and CDR2 is SVGIG (reference sequence). Here the CDR3 reads CACMREGRTGELFF. The part of the CDR3 DNA that was read is TGTGCCTGTATGCGGGAGGGCCGCACCGGGGAG.